The present entry profiles one T cell receptor beta chain with its context. These data originate in a study of CD8 T cells in Susac syndrome. Study overall: Among sequenced Susac syndrome patients, 5 or 6 had active disease and eight were in remission. Patients with Susac syndrome were, at the time of blood collection, therapy-naive, maintained on corticosteroids, or maintained on intravenous immunoglobulin alone.

Random hexamers were used to reverse transcribe roughly 0.45 to 1 ug of RNA. Amplification of TCR beta CDR3 was carried out by immunoSEQ multiplex PCR, which covered 54 Vbeta and 13 Jbeta segments. TCRdb re-called the immunoSEQ multiplex PCR reads through MiXCR, storing one row per CDR3 protein. The sample lists approximately 25,000 distinct CDR3 sequences; 80% to 95% were seen once. Germline-derived CDR1 and CDR2 are MDHEN and SYDVKM. CDR3 size: 15 residues. Trimming stripped 2 bases from V and 0 bases from J, with 8 bases between. Sequencing of TCR beta drew on CD8+ and CD4+ T cells from blood. Sequencing was done on a sample of CD8+ T cells from PBMCs. This rearrangement joins TRBV28 to TRBJ1-5, with D perhaps matching TRBD1 (6 bases). The sequence derives from a human donor with Susac syndrome. CDR3 loop: CASSLRQDSNQPQHF. CDR3 nucleotide sequence: TGTGCCAGCAGTTTACGACAGGATAGCAATCAGCCCCAGCATTTT.